A selection of T cell receptor beta chains follows, all from one sample in a study of cytomegalovirus exposure and HLA in healthy donors. Produced via immunoSEQ multiplex PCR; TCRdb's table is partial and in-frame only. The data hold under 200,000 clones, with around 74% observed a single time. Material: PBMCs. Receptors originate from a female donor in good health and CMV-seronegative. CDR3s include the opening cysteine and the closing phenylalanine or tryptophan. Each record gives: J gene, D gene, V gene, clone size, CDR3 protein, CDR3 DNA. The D gene is left open where the match is weak. Some rows mark clone size as missing; the rest say once, few, many or name a class of expanded clone.

TRBJ2-7 NA TRBV7-9 few CASSLGERARGNEQYF TGTGCCAGCAGCTTAGGCGAAAGGGCCCGGGGAAACGAGCAGTACTTC
TRBJ2-7 TRBD2 TRBV28 NA CASSPGLELYEQYF TGTGCCAGCAGTCCGGGACTAGAGCTCTACGAGCAGTACTTC
TRBJ2-3 NA TRBV20-1 NA CSARGPHTQYF TGCAGTGCTAGAGGGCCGCATACGCAGTATTTT
TRBJ2-3 NA TRBV5-4 NA CASSSTSTDTQYF TGTGCCAGCAGCTCCACAAGCACAGATACGCAGTATTTT
TRBJ2-7 NA TRBV28 NA CASSLSPSAVYEQYF TGTGCCAGCAGTTTATCTCCCAGCGCCGTTTACGAGCAGTACTTC
TRBJ1-2 NA TRBV7-2 NA CASSQAASDGYTF TGTGCCAGCAGCCAAGCGGCGAGCGATGGCTACACCTTC
TRBJ2-7 TRBD2 TRBV28 NA CASVSSGSYEQYF TGTGCCAGCGTATCTAGCGGGAGCTACGAGCAGTACTTC
TRBJ2-7 NA TRBV29-1 NA CSVVGGSSPYEQYF TGCAGCGTTGTAGGAGGGAGTAGTCCCTACGAGCAGTACTTC
TRBJ1-5 NA TRBV5-1 NA CASSPEGGWDQPQHF TGCGCCAGCAGCCCGGAGGGGGGGTGGGATCAGCCCCAGCATTTT
TRBJ2-7 TRBD1 TRBV13 NA CASSTAGQGDEQYF TGTGCCAGCAGCACCGCCGGACAGGGCGACGAGCAGTACTTC
TRBJ2-1 TRBD2 TRBV7-9 NA CSSSPPSGGAVQEQFF TGTTCCAGCAGCCCGCCTAGCGGGGGGGCGGTTCAGGAACAGTTCTTC
TRBJ2-1 TRBD2 TRBV5-1 once CASSWGLAGDNEQFF TGCGCCAGCAGCTGGGGACTAGCGGGAGACAATGAGCAGTTCTTC
TRBJ1-5 NA TRBV9 NA CASSVGEGGNQPQHF TGTGCCAGCAGCGTAGGAGAGGGGGGGAATCAGCCCCAGCATTTT
TRBJ1-6 TRBD1 TRBV30 NA CAWSAGTGFNSPLHF TGTGCCTGGAGCGCCGGGACAGGGTTTAATTCACCCCTCCACTTT
TRBJ2-5 NA TRBV27 NA CASQGVSGDPPKETQYF TGTGCCAGTCAAGGCGTTTCGGGGGACCCCCCCAAAGAGACCCAGTACTTC
TRBJ2-7 NA TRBV5-1 NA CASSFYLSTDEQYF TGCGCCAGCAGCTTCTATTTATCGACAGACGAGCAGTACTTC
TRBJ2-7 TRBD1 TRBV29-1 NA CSVEATGGNYEQYF TGCAGCGTTGAAGCGACAGGGGGAAACTACGAGCAGTACTTC
TRBJ2-7 NA TRBV5-1 NA CASSLGQGGSWNEQYF TGCGCCAGCAGCTTGGGTCAGGGAGGTAGCTGGAACGAGCAGTACTTC
TRBJ1-5 NA TRBV12-2 NA CASRLEVRPRQGVNQPQHF TGTGCAAGTCGCTTAGAGGTGAGGCCGAGACAGGGGGTAAATCAGCCCCAGCATTTT
TRBJ2-5 TRBD1 TRBV6-5 few CASSFTGTGTLIQYF TGTGCCAGCAGTTTTACCGGGACAGGGACCCTTATCCAGTACTTC